These 19 T cell receptor beta chains originate from one sample sequenced in a study of PD-L1 blockade in urothelial cancer (TCRdb year 2017). The time point label for this specimen denotes: pretreatment peripheral blood. The library was obtained by the immunoSEQ multiplex PCR assay. In TCRdb, the immuneACCESS table is reduced to in-frame sequences with V and J assigned. These tables do not hold every clone; where another copy was compared, an unresolved V gene accounts for under half, and the others remain unexplained. Present in this sample are around 86,000 clones, 85% of which were seen just once. More than 6.5% of the sample is in the top ten clones. The input for sequencing was PBMCs, taken around atezolizumab (anti-PD-L1) treatment. The receptors derive from a man aged 35-49 years with urothelial cancer.

This clone was counted a single time. This chain connects TRBV2 to TRBJ1-3; TRBD1 agrees at 10 bases. The junction had 7 bases not matched to a gene; V was cut back by 3 bases and J by 2 bases. The length of the CDR3 is 17 residues. Germline CDR1 is SNHLY and CDR2 is FYNNEI. CDR3 nucleotides: TGTGCCAGCAGTGACGGGACAGGGGTTTTCGCTGGAAACACCATATATTTT. This translates into CASSDGTGVFAGNTIYF. The full variable domain, completed using reference TRBV2 and TRBJ1-3, is EPEVTQTPSHQVTQMGQEVILRCVPISNHLYFYWYRQILGQKVEFLVSFYNNEISEKSEIFDDQFSVERPDGSNFTLKIRSTKLEDSAMYFCASSDGTGVFAGNTIYFGEGSWLTVV.

V usage is TRBV18 and J usage is TRBJ2-3; D gene unclear. This CDR3 is built from 16 residues. V was pared by 9 bases and J by 0 bases, with 19 bases between. Per the germline V gene, CDR1 is KGHSH and CDR2 is LQKENI. The CDR3 loop reads CASQWRESTSTDTQYF. As DNA, the CDR3 is TGTGCCAGTCAGTGGAGAGAATCCACTAGCACAGATACGCAGTATTTT.

J is TRBJ1-2 and V is TRBV15; TRBD1 aligns across 8 bases. The CDR3 extends over 13 amino acids. V gave up 1 base and J gave up 8 bases; unmatched junction bases: 3. Per the germline V gene, CDR1 is LNHNV and CDR2 is YYDKDF (reference sequence). The CDR3 loop is CATSRAGGGGYTF. CDR3 coding DNA: TGTGCCACCAGCAGAGCAGGGGGCGGGGGCTACACCTTC.

This clone was counted a single time. This chain uses TRBV5-8 with TRBJ1-1; D remains unclear. With 4 bases removed from V and 5 bases from J, the gap between germline ends came to 12 bases. The CDR3 contains 13 residues. Germline V gene sequence: CDR1 SGHTS, CDR2 YDEGEE. The CDR3 reads CASSQLDFTEAFF. DNA of the CDR3: TGTGCCAGCAGCCAGCTCGACTTTACTGAAGCTTTCTTT.

In its sample, this clone was seen a few times. The V and J genes are TRBV5-1 and TRBJ1-1; D call uncertain. The CDR3 is 14 residues long. Trimming removed 3 bases from V and 1 base from J, with 10 bases in between. In germline, CDR1 is SGHRS, CDR2 YFSETQ. CDR3 amino acids: CASSSQHRNTEAFF. The CDR3 DNA is TGCGCCAGCAGCTCTCAACACAGGAACACTGAAGCTTTCTTT.

Written as DNA, the CDR3 is TGTGCCAGCAGGAGGGACACTGAAGCTTTCTTT. This gives the protein CASRRDTEAFF. The rearrangement links TRBV2 to TRBJ1-1; no reliable D call. This CDR3 region has 11 residues. Deletions cut 6 bases from V and 3 bases from J, with 5 bases between. Germline assignment: CDR1 SNHLY and CDR2 FYNNEI. Complete variable domain (other parts from reference TRBV2 and TRBJ1-1): EPEVTQTPSHQVTQMGQEVILRCVPISNHLYFYWYRQILGQKVEFLVSFYNNEISEKSEIFDDQFSVERPDGSNFTLKIRSTKLEDSAMYFCASRRDTEAFFGQGTRLTVV.

CDR3 DNA sequence: TGTGCCAGCAGGAGGGAAATCACTGAAGCTTTCTTT. Translated: CASRREITEAFF. This chain links TRBV6-1 with TRBJ1-1; no firm D call. This CDR3 is built from 12 residues. CDR1 and CDR2 from the germline V gene are MNHNS and SASEGT. The germline V and J ends were trimmed by 6 bases and 4 bases, with 9 bases remaining between them.

V is TRBV7-2 and J is TRBJ2-7, with 10 bases fitting TRBD1. The CDR3 consists of 14 residues. The V gene end was trimmed by 8 bases and the J gene end by 2 bases; junction bases not matched to a gene: 6. The germline gives CDR1 SGHTA, CDR2 FQGNSA. The CDR3 bases are TGTGCCAGCTTCCCCGGGACAGGGGCCTACGAGCAGTACTTC. Its protein is CASFPGTGAYEQYF.

DNA of the CDR3: TGTGCCTGGAGTCCCGGCGGGAGCTCCTACGAGCAGTACTTC. Encoded protein: CAWSPGGSSYEQYF. The chain combines TRBV30 with TRBJ2-7; 7 nucleotides match TRBD2. V was clipped by 2 bases and J by 0 bases; unmatched bases: 4. Germline CDR1 GTSNPN, CDR2 SVGIG (reference sequence). The CDR3 contains 14 residues.

The J gene is TRBJ2-3, the V gene TRBV18, with D perhaps TRBD1 (5 bases). The CDR3 length is 15 residues. V lost 0 bases, J lost 3 bases, and 10 bases lay in between. Germline CDR1 is KGHSH and CDR2 is LQKENI. The CDR3 region has the DNA TGTGCCAGCTCACCACCCCAGGGTTGGACAGATACGCAGTATTTT. It specifies CASSPPQGWTDTQYF.

The CDR3 loop reads CASSLFGNTIYF. The CDR3 DNA is TGTGCCAGCAGTTTATTTGGAAACACCATATATTTT. The chain links TRBV5-6 to TRBJ1-3; D unclear. This CDR3 comprises 12 residues. V was clipped by 5 bases and J by 3 bases, with 6 bases between them. Germline loops: CDR1 SGHDT, CDR2 YYEEEE.

V and J are TRBV29-1 and TRBJ1-2; the match to TRBD1 covers 7 bases. The length of the CDR3 is 13 residues. Per the germline V gene, CDR1 is SQVTM and CDR2 is ANQGSEA. The ends lost 6 bases at V and 6 bases at J; junction bases unmatched: 10. The CDR3 here is CSVPTGTVDGYTF. Written as DNA, the CDR3 is TGCAGCGTCCCGACAGGGACTGTGGATGGCTACACCTTC.

DNA for the CDR3: TGTGCCATCAGTGACGGTACAGGGGACCTTCCCACTGGAAACACCATATATTTT. This codes for CAISDGTGDLPTGNTIYF. This chain links TRBV10-3 with TRBJ1-3; 7 nucleotides agree with TRBD1. This CDR3 is 18 amino acids long. V was clipped by 3 bases and J by 2 bases; unmatched bases: 13. Germline V CDR1 and CDR2: ENHRY, SYGVKD.

The genes are TRBV5-8 and TRBJ2-5; no clear D gene. CDR1 is SGHTS, CDR2 YDEGEE, per germline. The CDR3 length is 15 residues. The V end was cut by 0 bases, the J end by 2 bases, with 11 bases between. CDR3 protein: CASSLDSSEQETQYF. In DNA, the CDR3 is TGTGCCAGCAGCTTGGACAGCTCCGAGCAAGAGACCCAGTACTTC.

This clone has only one observation. J is TRBJ2-7 and V is TRBV15, with D perhaps matching TRBD1 (5 bases). The germline V and J ends were trimmed by 4 bases and 3 bases, with 13 bases remaining between them. Per germline, CDR1 LNHNV and CDR2 YYDKDF (reference sequence). The CDR3 is 14 residues long. DNA for the CDR3: TGTGCCACCAGCATTGACAGTCGCCTCTACGAGCAGTACTTC. Amino acid sequence: CATSIDSRLYEQYF. The complete variable domain, with remaining parts taken from reference TRBV15 and TRBJ2-7, reads DAMVIQNPRYQVTQFGKPVTLSCSQTLNHNVMYWYQQKSSQAPKLLFHYYDKDFNNEADTPDNFQSRRPNTSFCFLDIRSPGLGDTAMYLCATSIDSRLYEQYFGPGTRLTVT.

The rearrangement joins TRBV5-4 to TRBJ2-7; 7 bases are shared with TRBD1. The germline V gene has CDR1 SGHNT and CDR2 YYREEE (reference sequence). The CDR3 is 15 residues long. V dropped 0 bases and J dropped 1; count of bases not matched to a gene: 4. The CDR3 DNA reads TGTGCCAGCAGCTTGGCCGGGACAGCTTCCTACGAGCAGTACTTC. Protein product: CASSLAGTASYEQYF.

The V and J genes are TRBV11-3 and TRBJ2-2; TRBD1 matches at 8 bases. Germline lookup yields CDR1 SGHNT and CDR2 YENEEA. The CDR3 loop spans 19 amino acids. Unmatched junction bases numbered 17, after V lost 4 bases and J lost 4 bases. CDR3 DNA: TGTGCCAGCAGCTCCAGCTTCATTGGACAGGGTCGGGTCACCGGGGAGCTGTTTTTT. Its translation is CASSSSFIGQGRVTGELFF.

A note on this clone: Germline is not matched at one junction end, which may reflect a read error. The V call is TRBV19, the J call TRBJ1-1; tentatively, D is TRBD1 (5 bases). The CDR3 extends over 15 amino acids. CDR1 is LNHDA, CDR2 SQIVND, per germline (reference sequence). The CDR3 protein is CASTVGNRPNSEAFF. In DNA form, the CDR3 reads TGTGCCAGTACCGTCGGTAACAGGCCGAACAGTGAAGCTTTCTTT.

J is TRBJ2-1 and V is TRBV7-2; TRBD2 matches at 13 bases. CDR1 and CDR2 (germline): SGHTA, FQGNSA. Losses at the gene ends were 2 bases for V and 7 bases for J; bases not matched to a gene: 5. There are 16 residues in the CDR3. The CDR3 bases are TGTGCCAGCAGCTTAAGACTAGCGGGAGGACTAAATGAGCAGTTCTTC. Encoded protein: CASSLRLAGGLNEQFF.